This T cell receptor (beta chain) was captured in a study of blood T cells in healthy people across ages. General study results and limits: TCR beta diversity per million T cells fell roughly linearly with age. The study found more naive CD4+ cells and higher diversity in long-lived than aged donors.

The second PCR ran 7 to 11 cycles with a sample-barcoded 5' primer and J-beta primers. TCRdb passed the 5' RACE reads through MiXCR, listing each CDR3 protein once. This sample has about 1.4 million distinct CDR3 sequences; around 55% occur once, and the top ten carry roughly 6.3%. This CDR3 comprises 12 residues. The germline CDR1 and CDR2 sequences are SQVTM and ANQGSEA. Trimming shortened V by 7 bases and J by 0 bases, and 9 bases separated the two germline ends. As regards this clonotype: Antigen unknown.

The authors isolated at least 6.5 million PBMCs per sample. The rearrangement links TRBV29-1 to TRBJ1-1; D gene ambiguous. Specimen: blood. The sequence derives from a man younger than 35 in good health. This CDR3 reads CSGRSMNTEAFF. The DNA for the CDR3 is TGCAGCGGGAGGAGCATGAACACTGAAGCTTTCTTT.